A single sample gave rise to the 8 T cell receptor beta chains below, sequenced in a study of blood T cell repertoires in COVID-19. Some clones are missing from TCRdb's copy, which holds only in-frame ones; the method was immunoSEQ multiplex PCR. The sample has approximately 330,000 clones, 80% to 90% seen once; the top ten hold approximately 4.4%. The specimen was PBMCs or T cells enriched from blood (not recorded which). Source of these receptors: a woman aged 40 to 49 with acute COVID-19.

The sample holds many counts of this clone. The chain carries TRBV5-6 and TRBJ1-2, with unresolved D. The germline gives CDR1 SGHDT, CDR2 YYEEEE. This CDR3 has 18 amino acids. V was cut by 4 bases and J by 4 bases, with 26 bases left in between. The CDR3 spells CASSLLEFGFSTGYGYTF. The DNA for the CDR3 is TGTGCCAGCAGCCTCCTAGAGTTTGGGTTCTCGACCGGCTATGGCTACACCTTC.

The CDR3: CASTEGLGNQPQHF. CDR3 DNA sequence: TGTGCCAGCACAGAGGGTTTAGGCAATCAGCCCCAGCATTTT. V and J are TRBV6-5 and TRBJ1-5; D gene ambiguous. Germline CDR1 reads MNHEY; CDR2 reads SVGAGI. The V and J ends lost 7 bases and 2 bases respectively, with 12 bases between them. This CDR3 is 14 amino acids long.

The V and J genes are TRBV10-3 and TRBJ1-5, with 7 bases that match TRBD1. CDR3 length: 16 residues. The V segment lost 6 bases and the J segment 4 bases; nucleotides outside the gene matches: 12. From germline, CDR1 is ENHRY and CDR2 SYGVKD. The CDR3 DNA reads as TGTGCCATCAGCCTGACAGGGCTCCCAGGGAATCAGCCCCAGCATTTT. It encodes CAISLTGLPGNQPQHF.

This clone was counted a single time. The CDR3 DNA sequence: TGTGCCAGCAGTAGAGCAGGGGGGACAGGGAACGGCTACACCTTC. Protein: CASSRAGGTGNGYTF. V and J are TRBV28 and TRBJ1-2, with 9 bases lining up with TRBD1. J gave up 8 bases and V 5 bases, and 12 bases lay outside the gene matches. CDR1 is MDHEN, CDR2 SYDVKM, per germline. The CDR3 consists of 15 residues.

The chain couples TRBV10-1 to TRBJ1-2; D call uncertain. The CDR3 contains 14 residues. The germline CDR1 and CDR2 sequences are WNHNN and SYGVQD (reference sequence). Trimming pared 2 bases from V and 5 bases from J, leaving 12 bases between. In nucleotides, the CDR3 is TGCGCCAGCAGTGAGCCGGGGAGAGGATATGGCTACACCTTC. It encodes CASSEPGRGYGYTF.

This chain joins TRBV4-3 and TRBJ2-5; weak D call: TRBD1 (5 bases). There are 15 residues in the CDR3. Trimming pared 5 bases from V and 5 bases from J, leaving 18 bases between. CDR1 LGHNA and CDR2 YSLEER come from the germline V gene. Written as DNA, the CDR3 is TGCGCCAGCAGCTTCGCGGTAGGGGTGGGCGAGACCCAGTACTTC. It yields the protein CASSFAVGVGETQYF.

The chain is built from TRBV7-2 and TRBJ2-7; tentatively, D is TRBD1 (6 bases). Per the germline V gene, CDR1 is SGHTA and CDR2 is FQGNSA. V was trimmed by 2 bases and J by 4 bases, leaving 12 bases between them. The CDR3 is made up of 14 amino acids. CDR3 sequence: CASSLIGQGYEQYF. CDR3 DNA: TGTGCCAGCAGCTTAATCGGGCAGGGGTACGAGCAGTACTTC. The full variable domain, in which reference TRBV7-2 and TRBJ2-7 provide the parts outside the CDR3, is GAGVSQSPSNKVTEKGKDVELRCDPISGHTALYWYRQSLGQGLEFLIYFQGNSAPDKSGLPSDRFSAERTGGSVSTLTIQRTQQEDSAVYLCASSLIGQGYEQYFGPGTRLTVT.

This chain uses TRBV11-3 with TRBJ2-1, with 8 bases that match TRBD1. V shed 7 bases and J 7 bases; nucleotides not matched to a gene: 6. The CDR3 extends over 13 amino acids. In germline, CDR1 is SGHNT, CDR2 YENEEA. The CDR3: CASTQGAGNEQFF. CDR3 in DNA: TGTGCCAGCACCCAGGGGGCTGGGAATGAGCAGTTCTTC. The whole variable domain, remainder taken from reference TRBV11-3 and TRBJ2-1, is EAGVVQSPRYKIIEKKQPVAFWCNPISGHNTLYWYLQNLGQGPELLIRYENEEAVDDSQLPKDRFSAERLKGVDSTLKIQPAELGDSAVYLCASTQGAGNEQFFGPGTRLTVL.